The 27 T cell receptor beta chains in this list originate from one sample, sequenced in a study of OX40 agonist ivuxolimab in advanced cancers. This table comes from immunoSEQ multiplex PCR, and its TCRdb copy is limited to in-frame clones, with some not included. The data contain around 68,000 clones, 75% to 95% of them singletons. The specimen comprised CD4+ or CD8+ T cells sorted from blood, sampled in a trial of the OX40 agonist ivuxolimab. The origin of the receptors is an adult with an advanced solid tumor such as melanoma, head and neck, liver or kidney cancer.

The chain is built from TRBV18 and TRBJ2-3; D is possibly TRBD1 or TRBD2 (5 bases each). The CDR3 contains 16 residues. Trimming removed 6 bases at V and 4 bases at J, with 20 bases between. Germline CDR1 reads KGHSH; CDR2 reads LQKENI. Written as DNA, the CDR3 is TGTGCCAGCTCGCCGGGGACCAAAAGCGAAGCAGATACGCAGTATTTT. The encoded protein is CASSPGTKSEADTQYF.

The DNA for the CDR3 is TGTGCCAGCTCGCGTAGCACTAGCACAGATACGCAGTATTTT. Amino acids: CASSRSTSTDTQYF. The chain uses TRBV18 and TRBJ2-3; D remains unclear. The CDR3 spans 14 residues. Germline lookup yields CDR1 KGHSH and CDR2 LQKENI. V gave up 6 bases and J gave up 0 bases, with 10 bases separating them.

The chain is built from TRBV5-4 and TRBJ2-7; D is perhaps TRBD1 or TRBD2 (5 bases each). This CDR3 is 15 amino acids long. The V gene lost 0 bases and the J gene lost 0 bases, with 10 bases spanning the gap. CDR1 SGHNT and CDR2 YYREEE come from the germline V gene (reference sequence). CDR3 residues: CASSLDRRSSYEQYF. The CDR3 region has the DNA TGTGCCAGCAGCTTGGACAGGAGGAGCTCCTACGAGCAGTACTTC.

J is TRBJ2-1 and V is TRBV6-5; possible D gene TRBD1, 5 bases. CDR1 and CDR2 (germline): MNHEY, SVGAGI. The CDR3 spans 12 residues. With 2 bases removed from V and 7 bases from J, the gap between germline ends came to 6 bases. The CDR3 bases are TGTGCCAGCAGTTACAGGGGTAATGAGCAGTTCTTC. Encoded protein: CASSYRGNEQFF.

This rearrangement joins TRBV6-6 to TRBJ2-7, with D maybe TRBD1 (5 bases). This CDR3 spans 13 amino acids. CDR1 is MNHNY and CDR2 is SVGAGI in the germline V gene (reference sequence). Trimming removed 6 bases at V and 1 base at J, with 10 bases between. In DNA, the CDR3 is TGTGCCAGCAGGACACAGGTGTCCTACGAGCAGTACTTC. This translates into CASRTQVSYEQYF.

The V gene is TRBV10-3, the J gene TRBJ1-2; a weak D match, TRBD1 (6 bases). V was clipped by 3 bases and J by 0 bases, with 11 bases between them. The CDR3 sequence is 15 residues long. The germline V gene has CDR1 ENHRY and CDR2 SYGVKD. This CDR3 is CAISEGGETNYGYTF. CDR3 sequence (DNA): TGTGCCATCAGTGAAGGGGGGGAGACTAACTATGGCTACACCTTC.

The J gene is TRBJ2-6, the V gene TRBV19; 9 bases match TRBD1. The V segment lost 8 bases and the J segment 1 base; nucleotides outside the gene matches: 3. The CDR3 covers 15 residues. CDR1 is LNHDA, CDR2 SQIVND, per germline (reference sequence). The CDR3 DNA follows: TGTGCCAGTGGACAGGGGTTGTCTGGGGCCAACGTCCTGACTTTC. As protein: CASGQGLSGANVLTF.

The V and J genes are TRBV5-4 and TRBJ2-5; 12 positions agree with TRBD2. The germline CDR1 and CDR2 sequences are SGHNT and YYREEE (reference sequence). The CDR3 length is 15 residues. V lost 3 bases to trimming and J lost 2 bases; unmatched junction nucleotides: 2. CDR3 region: CASSSTSGGQETQYF. Here the CDR3 DNA reads TGTGCCAGCAGCTCGACTAGCGGGGGACAAGAGACCCAGTACTTC.

The J gene is TRBJ2-2, the V gene TRBV7-9; weak D call: TRBD2 (6 bases). Germline V gives CDR1 SEHNR, CDR2 FQNEAQ (reference sequence). The CDR3 covers 15 residues. Between the trimmed V and J ends, which lost 2 bases and 4 bases, there was a span of 11 bases. The CDR3 sequence: CASSLYRGFTGELFF. The CDR3 bases are TGTGCCAGCAGCTTATACCGGGGGTTCACCGGGGAGCTGTTTTTT.

The chain joins TRBV6-1 to TRBJ1-2, with TRBD1 matching over 7 bases. V trimming: 1 base; J trimming: 0 bases; junction bases outside the gene matches: 2. The CDR3 totals 15 residues. The germline gives CDR1 MNHNS, CDR2 SASEGT. The CDR3 sequence: CASSEGDSPNYGYTF. In nucleotides, the CDR3 is TGTGCCAGCAGTGAAGGGGACAGTCCTAACTATGGCTACACCTTC.

The chain recombines TRBV18 with TRBJ1-4; unclear D gene. The CDR3 is 16 residues long. CDR1 is KGHSH and CDR2 is LQKENI in the germline V gene. With 1 base removed from V and 0 bases from J, the gap between germline ends came to 9 bases. The CDR3 protein is CASSPRVPSTNEKLFF. The DNA for the CDR3 is TGTGCCAGCTCACCACGGGTTCCGTCAACTAATGAAAAACTGTTTTTT.

This chain joins TRBV21-1 and TRBJ2-5; TRBD2, as called in the table, went unchecked against the DNA. TRBV21-1 is annotated as a pseudogene. CDR3 length: 13 amino acids. For the CDR3, the DNA is TGTGCCAGCACAGGTAGCGGGATAGAGACCCAGTACTTC. It is translated as CASTGSGIETQYF.

This rearrangement joins TRBV6-5 to TRBJ2-2; D remains unclear. The CDR3 consists of 11 residues. The V end was cut by 4 bases, the J end by 6 bases, with 3 bases between. CDR1 and CDR2 (germline): MNHEY, SVGAGI. The CDR3 DNA reads as TGTGCCAGCAGTTGGTCCGGGGAGCTGTTTTTT. Amino acid sequence: CASSWSGELFF.

V is TRBV6-6 and J is TRBJ2-5, with D uncertain. The DNA end is more similar to TRBJ2-7, so the J call may be wrong. Looked up from germline, CDR1 is MNHNY and CDR2 is SVGAGI (reference sequence). The CDR3 covers 11 residues. CDR3 bases: TGTGCCAGCAAGATGGAAAACGAGCAGTACTTC. Its translation: CASKMENEQYF.

The V call is TRBV27, the J call TRBJ1-4; D remains unclear. Germline V lookup: CDR1 MNHEY, CDR2 SMNVEV (reference sequence). With 4 bases removed from V and 8 bases from J, the gap between germline ends came to 23 bases. The CDR3 runs 17 residues. CDR3 sequence: CASSSLEFGEKGEKLFF. CDR3 sequence (DNA): TGTGCCAGCAGTTCGCTGGAGTTCGGGGAGAAAGGGGAAAAACTGTTTTTT.

The chain links TRBV5-1 to TRBJ2-3, with TRBD1 as a possible D gene (6 bases). The CDR3 loop spans 18 amino acids. Germline loops: CDR1 SGHRS, CDR2 YFSETQ. Trimming took off 5 bases at V and 0 bases at J, with 22 bases between the two ends. The CDR3 sequence is CASRRLRTVPSSTDTQYF. The CDR3 nucleotides are TGCGCCAGCAGAAGGTTAAGGACAGTACCTTCTAGCACAGATACGCAGTATTTT. Full variable domain (outside the CDR3, taken from reference TRBV5-1 and TRBJ2-3): KAGVTQTPRYLIKTRGQQVTLSCSPISGHRSVSWYQQTPGQGLQFLFEYFSETQRNKGNFPGRFSGRQFSNSRSEMNVSTLELGDSALYLCASRRLRTVPSSTDTQYFGPGTRLTVL.

The chain joins TRBV19 to TRBJ1-1; no clear D. Between the trimmed V and J ends, which lost 7 bases and 6 bases, there was a span of 21 bases. The germline V gene has CDR1 LNHDA and CDR2 SQIVND (reference sequence). The CDR3 totals 15 residues. Here the CDR3 DNA reads TGTGCCAGTACCCCCTCGGAGGGAGGAGGCGCTGAAGCTTTCTTT. This gives the protein CASTPSEGGGAEAFF.

The genes are TRBV19 and TRBJ1-1; 9 bases line up with TRBD1. CDR3 length: 17 residues. V was clipped by 5 bases and J by 0 bases; unmatched bases: 10. CDR1 and CDR2 from the germline V gene are LNHDA and SQIVND (reference sequence). The CDR3 spells CASSVGTGGFLNTEAFF. The CDR3 DNA is TGTGCCAGTAGTGTCGGAACAGGGGGCTTTTTGAACACTGAAGCTTTCTTT.

A remark on this clone: This sample includes further DNA sequences coding for the same CDR3. The chain combines TRBV10-2 with TRBJ2-7; the match to TRBD1 covers 10 bases. The trim removed 8 bases at V and 3 bases at J, leaving 1 base unmatched. Germline loops: CDR1 WSHSY, CDR2 SAAADI. CDR3 length: 12 residues. The CDR3 DNA reads as TGCGCCAGCCGGGACAGGGGCTACGAGCAGTACTTC. As protein: CASRDRGYEQYF.

The chain carries TRBV4-1 and TRBJ1-1, with D unresolved. The germline CDR1 and CDR2 sequences are MGHRA and YSYEKL. V shed 0 bases and J shed 1 base, with 6 bases lying between them. CDR3 length: 14 amino acids. The CDR3, as DNA: TGCGCCAGCAGCCAAGAAAGGAAGAACACTGAAGCTTTCTTT. This sequence encodes CASSQERKNTEAFF.

The CDR3 region is CASSLTGEYEQYF. The CDR3 DNA follows: TGTGCCAGCAGCCTGACAGGGGAATACGAGCAGTACTTC. The chain joins TRBV7-3 to TRBJ2-7, with TRBD1 matching over 8 bases. Unmatched junction bases numbered 4, after V lost 5 bases and J lost 4 bases. This CDR3 comprises 13 residues. The germline gives CDR1 SGHTA, CDR2 FQGTGA.

The V and J genes are TRBV6-4 and TRBJ2-1, with 13 bases fitting TRBD2. The germline V gene has CDR1 MRHNA and CDR2 SNTAGT. V gave up 1 base and J gave up 7 bases; unmatched junction bases: 1. The CDR3 sequence is 15 residues long. CDR3 residues: CASSDWTSGSNEQFF. Written as DNA, the CDR3 is TGTGCCAGCAGTGACTGGACTAGCGGGAGTAATGAGCAGTTCTTC.

The chain has TRBV6-1 and TRBJ2-7; no clear D gene. CDR3 size: 11 residues. Germline values: CDR1 MNHNS, CDR2 SASEGT. Trimming left V 6 bases short and J 3 bases short, with 6 bases between. In nucleotides, the CDR3 is TGTGCCAGCAGGGTCAACTACGAGCAGTACTTC. Its translation: CASRVNYEQYF.

The table lists this clone with a count of one. The V and J genes are TRBV30 and TRBJ2-5; 10 bases map to TRBD2. Looked up from germline, CDR1 is GTSNPN and CDR2 is SVGIG (reference sequence). The junction had 2 bases not matched to a gene; V was cut back by 5 bases and J by 5 bases. This CDR3 has 12 residues. Here the CDR3 reads CAWSGLAETQYF. The CDR3 nucleotides read TGTGCCTGGTCGGGACTAGCGGAGACCCAGTACTTC.

The chain combines TRBV5-1 with TRBJ2-3, with 7 bases that match TRBD2. This CDR3 comprises 15 residues. Germline assignment: CDR1 SGHRS and CDR2 YFSETQ. V lost 2 bases to trimming and J lost 6 bases; unmatched junction nucleotides: 9. In DNA, the CDR3 is TGCGCCAGCAGCTTACTTAGCGGGTATGGGGATACGCAGTATTTT. Translated, it gives CASSLLSGYGDTQYF.

J is TRBJ1-6 and V is TRBV30, with a possible D match to TRBD1 (5 bases). CDR1 is GTSNPN and CDR2 is SVGIG in the germline V gene (reference sequence). The CDR3 runs to 14 residues. Trimming left V 2 bases short and J 5 bases short, with 10 bases between. For the CDR3, the DNA is TGTGCCTGGAGTCTTCCGGGGCATAATTCACCCCTCCACTTT. Its protein product is CAWSLPGHNSPLHF.

With regard to this clone: The junction departs from germline at one end; a sequencing error may be responsible. The chain uses TRBV7-7 and TRBJ2-3; D not resolved. This CDR3 has 14 residues. Germline CDR1 SSHAT, CDR2 FNYEAQ (reference sequence). The CDR3 spells CASSSFENGDTQYF. DNA of the CDR3: TGTGCTAGCAGCTCTTTTGAGAATGGAGATACGCAGTATTTT.